This TCR beta chain was sequenced during a study of PD-L1 blockade in urothelial cancer. Overall study: Blood was subjected to analysis at 3 weeks (second dose) and 6 weeks following treatment start.

The junction had 8 bases not matched to a gene; V was cut back by 8 bases and J by 7 bases. The CDR3 length is 13 residues. Germline CDR1 is SNHLY and CDR2 is FYNNEI. What went into each PCR as a spike was synthetic TCR analog templates. Only in-frame clones appear in the TCRdb table, and some are missing; sequencing was by immunoSEQ multiplex PCR. This table holds approximately 100,000 clones, about 90% found once. The chain has TRBV2 and TRBJ1-2; 9 positions match TRBD1. Sequences were derived from PBMCs, sampled around atezolizumab (anti-PD-L1) treatment. This TCR was recovered from a woman over 75 with urothelial cancer. CDR3 in amino acids: CASGGQGMSGYTF. CDR3 DNA sequence: TGTGCCAGCGGGGGACAGGGTATGAGTGGCTACACCTTC.